This passage covers 23 T cell receptor beta chains from one sample sequenced in a study of TIL therapy for anti-PD-1-resistant metastatic lung cancer (dated by TCRdb to about 2021). The immunoSEQ v3 hsTCRB kit was used to amplify TCR beta CDR3 regions from genomic DNA through bias-controlled multiplex PCR. TCRdb carries this immuneACCESS record with in-frame sequences only. Its versions omit some clonotypes, under half of them owing to an unresolved V gene in the studies checked, with the rest unexplained. The sample table lists around 33,000 clones, about 79% of them with a count of one. Under 3.5% of the sample belongs to the ten largest clones. What the time point label conveys for this sample: pre-treatment sample, taken before nivolumab and TIL therapy. The specimen was blood, collected at baseline. Receptor source: a woman between 25 and 80 years old with non-small cell lung cancer.

This sequence joins TRBV27 and TRBJ2-7; tentative D call: TRBD2 (5 bases). The V end was cut by 7 bases, the J end by 2 bases, with 6 bases between. Germline CDR1 is MNHEY and CDR2 is SMNVEV (reference sequence). This CDR3 comprises 11 residues. CDR3 protein: CASTGAYEQYF. The DNA for the CDR3 is TGTGCCAGCACCGGGGCCTACGAGCAGTACTTC.

J is TRBJ2-2 and V is TRBV7-2; D gene unclear. The germline V and J ends were trimmed by 2 bases and 4 bases, with 8 bases remaining between them. The CDR3 covers 14 residues. Germline V gene data show CDR1 as SGHTA and CDR2 as FQGNSA. CDR3 nucleotide sequence: TGTGCCAGCAGCTTATATCGCGCCACCGGGGAGCTGTTTTTT. Translating it yields CASSLYRATGELFF.

CDR3 region: CASSTLGAGPSGANVLTF. Written as DNA, the CDR3 is TGTGCCAGTAGTACCCTAGGGGCGGGCCCTTCTGGGGCCAACGTCCTGACTTTC. The chain joins TRBV19 to TRBJ2-6; perhaps D is TRBD1 or TRBD2 (5 bases each). CDR1 LNHDA and CDR2 SQIVND come from the germline V gene (reference sequence). The V gene lost 4 bases and the J gene lost 1 base, with 17 bases spanning the gap. CDR3 length equals 18 residues.

This chain uses TRBV5-4 with TRBJ1-5, with D unclear. This CDR3 has 14 amino acids. CDR1 and CDR2 (germline): SGHNT, YYREEE (reference sequence). V lost 0 bases and J 3 bases, leaving 7 bases between the germline ends. CDR3 region: CASSLEGSNQPQHF. CDR3 nucleotides: TGTGCCAGCAGCTTGGAAGGCTCCAATCAGCCCCAGCATTTT.

CDR3 region: CASRPHHRAGELFF. CDR3 sequence (DNA): TGTGCAAGTCGCCCCCACCACAGGGCCGGGGAGCTGTTTTTT. This chain joins TRBV12-2 and TRBJ2-2; TRBD1, the table's D call, was not compared with the DNA. TRBV12-2 is an annotated pseudogene. The CDR3 has 14 amino acids.

The chain employs TRBV28 and TRBJ1-2, with D perhaps matching TRBD1 (6 bases). Deletions cut 3 bases from V and 1 base from J, with 9 bases between. The CDR3 totals 14 residues. CDR1 MDHEN and CDR2 SYDVKM come from the germline V gene. The DNA of the CDR3 is TGTGCCAGCAGTTTGGGGGCGGGTAACTATGGCTACACCTTC. As protein: CASSLGAGNYGYTF.

The chain uses TRBV11-2 and TRBJ2-5; D perhaps matches TRBD2 (7 bases). The CDR3 consists of 13 residues. Trimming removed 6 bases at V and 5 bases at J, with 13 bases between. CDR1 is SGHAT, CDR2 FQNNGV, per germline. As DNA, the CDR3 is TGTGCCAGCAGGAAGGGGGGGCGTGAGACCCAGTACTTC. This encodes CASRKGGRETQYF.

This clone came up a few times. The chain employs TRBV10-3 and TRBJ1-5; tentative D call: TRBD1 (5 bases). V lost 6 bases and J lost 1, with 13 bases in between. CDR1 is ENHRY and CDR2 is SYGVKD in the germline V gene. This CDR3 contains 15 residues. CDR3 nucleotides: TGTGCCATCAGGAAGAGCCGGGACAGCAATCAGCCCCAGCATTTT. Protein product: CAIRKSRDSNQPQHF.

The rearrangement uses TRBV30 and TRBJ1-2, with D possibly being TRBD1 (6 bases). V lost 0 bases to trimming and J lost 7 bases, with 9 bases between them. Looked up from germline, CDR1 is GTSNPN and CDR2 is SVGIG (reference sequence). The CDR3 loop spans 12 amino acids. The chain's CDR3 is CAWSVGASGYTF. CDR3 coding DNA: TGTGCCTGGAGTGTGGGGGCTAGTGGCTACACCTTC.

This chain links TRBV11-3 with TRBJ2-5, with a tentative D call TRBD2 (5 bases). The CDR3 totals 13 residues. The V and J ends lost 2 bases and 2 bases respectively, with 6 bases between them. Per the germline V gene, CDR1 is SGHNT and CDR2 is YENEEA. The CDR3 nucleotides are TGTGCCAGCAGCTTAAAGCGGCAAGAGACCCAGTACTTC. Translation gives CASSLKRQETQYF.

The chain uses TRBV19 and TRBJ2-1; possibly TRBD2 for D (5 bases). This CDR3 is built from 17 residues. Trimming removed 0 bases from V and 12 bases from J, with 24 bases in between. Per the germline V gene, CDR1 is LNHDA and CDR2 is SQIVND (reference sequence). CDR3 coding DNA: TGTGCCAGTAGTATAGATCGCGCTAGCAGATTAACAATGGGGCAGTTCTTC. Translated, it gives CASSIDRASRLTMGQFF.

The chain combines TRBV11-3 with TRBJ1-1; 7 bases are shared with TRBD1. V gave up 4 bases and J gave up 1 base; unmatched junction bases: 6. Germline-derived CDR1 and CDR2 are SGHNT and YENEEA. The CDR3 totals 15 residues. The CDR3 DNA reads TGTGCCAGCAGCTCCGGGACAGCGAAGAACACTGAAGCTTTCTTT. It encodes CASSSGTAKNTEAFF.

The chain recombines TRBV27 with TRBJ2-1, with D possibly being TRBD2 (5 bases). Trimming removed 4 bases from V and 3 bases from J, with 10 bases in between. This CDR3 is 14 amino acids long. Per germline, CDR1 MNHEY and CDR2 SMNVEV (reference sequence). The CDR3 nucleotides read TGTGCCAGCAGTTCGGGAATGGGCTACAATGAGCAGTTCTTC. Residues: CASSSGMGYNEQFF.

This clone was detected only a few times. The chain recombines TRBV5-1 with TRBJ2-7; 12 bases align to TRBD1. The CDR3 spans 14 residues. Germline CDR1 is SGHRS and CDR2 is YFSETQ. V trimming: 4 bases; J trimming: 6 bases; junction bases outside the gene matches: 5. The CDR3 sequence is CASSPGTGGGEQYF. The CDR3 DNA reads TGCGCCAGCAGCCCCGGGACAGGGGGCGGCGAGCAGTACTTC.

The rearrangement joins TRBV5-4 to TRBJ2-3; tentatively, D is TRBD2 (6 bases). The V and J ends lost 2 bases and 0 bases respectively, with 19 bases between them. Germline-derived CDR1 and CDR2 are SGHNT and YYREEE (reference sequence). The CDR3 loop spans 18 amino acids. CDR3 DNA sequence: TGTGCCAGCAGCTTTTCGACGGGAGTCTCCTCTAGCACAGATACGCAGTATTTT. This gives the protein CASSFSTGVSSSTDTQYF.

The chain combines TRBV30 with TRBJ1-2; weak D call: TRBD1 (6 bases). CDR3 length equals 15 residues. Germline assignment: CDR1 GTSNPN and CDR2 SVGIG (reference sequence). The V gene lost 8 bases and the J gene lost 4 bases, with 23 bases spanning the gap. This CDR3 reads CAGWRQAVGGYGYTF. CDR3 DNA: TGTGCCGGGTGGAGACAGGCCGTTGGGGGCTATGGCTACACCTTC. Full variable domain (outside the CDR3, taken from reference TRBV30 and TRBJ1-2): SQTIHQWPATLVQPVGSPLSLECTVEGTSNPNLYWYRQAAGRGLQLLFYSVGIGQISSEVPQNLSASRPQDRQFILSSKKLLLSDSGFYLCAGWRQAVGGYGYTFGSGTRLTVV.

CDR3 region: CASSPYGATNEKLFF. CDR3 coding DNA: TGTGCCAGCAGCCCCTACGGAGCAACTAATGAAAAACTGTTTTTT. The V and J genes are TRBV5-4 and TRBJ1-4; D gene uncertain. The CDR3 spans 15 residues. Germline CDR1 SGHNT, CDR2 YYREEE (reference sequence). Trimming removed 4 bases from V and 0 bases from J, with 10 bases in between.

In this sample, this clone turned up a few times. The V and J genes are TRBV4-1 and TRBJ1-4, with D hard to call. Germline values: CDR1 MGHRA, CDR2 YSYEKL. The CDR3 loop spans 12 amino acids. Trimming pared 4 bases from V and 3 bases from J, leaving 3 bases between. The CDR3 protein is CASSLPNEKLFF. CDR3 nucleotide sequence: TGCGCCAGCAGCCTACCTAATGAAAAACTGTTTTTT.

The rearrangement uses TRBV20-1 and TRBJ1-1; D is unclear. Germline V gene data show CDR1 as DFQATT and CDR2 as SNEGSKA (reference sequence). V lost 3 bases and J 7 bases, leaving 9 bases between the germline ends. The CDR3 loop spans 11 amino acids. The CDR3 loop is CSASTGGEAFF. DNA for the CDR3: TGCAGTGCTAGCACGGGAGGTGAAGCTTTCTTT.

The genes are TRBV7-2 and TRBJ2-3; TRBD2 agrees at 14 bases. Germline CDR1 is SGHTA and CDR2 is FQGNSA. Trimming removed 4 bases from V and 5 bases from J; junction bases left unmatched: 8. The CDR3 is 17 amino acids. The CDR3 sequence is CASSSVTSGRAGDTQYF. Written as DNA, the CDR3 is TGTGCCAGCAGCTCCGTGACTAGCGGGAGGGCCGGAGATACGCAGTATTTT.

The rearrangement links TRBV2 to TRBJ1-3, with D possibly TRBD1 on 6 matching bases. Germline V lookup: CDR1 SNHLY, CDR2 FYNNEI. The CDR3 consists of 13 residues. The CDR3 region has the DNA TGTGCAAATCGGATGGACAGCGGAAACACCATATATTTT. This sequence encodes CANRMDSGNTIYF.

The chain's CDR3 is CASSFVRDTTNGYTF. CDR3 nucleotides: TGTGCCAGCAGCTTCGTCCGGGACACCACAAATGGCTACACCTTC. The V call is TRBV7-2, the J call TRBJ1-2, with D perhaps matching TRBD1 (6 bases). From germline, CDR1 is SGHTA and CDR2 FQGNSA. This CDR3 spans 15 amino acids. Deletions cut 3 bases from V and 6 bases from J, with 17 bases between. The variable domain in full, completed from reference TRBV7-2 and TRBJ1-2, reads GAGVSQSPSNKVTEKGKDVELRCDPISGHTALYWYRQSLGQGLEFLIYFQGNSAPDKSGLPSDRFSAERTGGSVSTLTIQRTQQEDSAVYLCASSFVRDTTNGYTFGSGTRLTVV.

This clone occurred a few times. The gene calls are TRBV12-5 and TRBJ2-1; no reliable D call. CDR1 and CDR2 (germline): LGHNT, FRNRAP. The V gene lost 0 bases and the J gene lost 9 bases, with 9 bases spanning the gap. The CDR3 spans 13 residues. DNA of the CDR3: TGTGCTAGTGGTTTGGTATCTACCACTGAGCAGTTCTTC. It encodes CASGLVSTTEQFF. Drawing the rest from reference TRBV12-5 and TRBJ2-1, the complete variable domain is DARVTQTPRHKVTEMGQEVTMRCQPILGHNTVFWYRQTMMQGLELLAYFRNRAPLDDSGMPKDRFSAEMPDATLATLKIQPSEPRDSAVYFCASGLVSTTEQFFGPGTRLTVL.